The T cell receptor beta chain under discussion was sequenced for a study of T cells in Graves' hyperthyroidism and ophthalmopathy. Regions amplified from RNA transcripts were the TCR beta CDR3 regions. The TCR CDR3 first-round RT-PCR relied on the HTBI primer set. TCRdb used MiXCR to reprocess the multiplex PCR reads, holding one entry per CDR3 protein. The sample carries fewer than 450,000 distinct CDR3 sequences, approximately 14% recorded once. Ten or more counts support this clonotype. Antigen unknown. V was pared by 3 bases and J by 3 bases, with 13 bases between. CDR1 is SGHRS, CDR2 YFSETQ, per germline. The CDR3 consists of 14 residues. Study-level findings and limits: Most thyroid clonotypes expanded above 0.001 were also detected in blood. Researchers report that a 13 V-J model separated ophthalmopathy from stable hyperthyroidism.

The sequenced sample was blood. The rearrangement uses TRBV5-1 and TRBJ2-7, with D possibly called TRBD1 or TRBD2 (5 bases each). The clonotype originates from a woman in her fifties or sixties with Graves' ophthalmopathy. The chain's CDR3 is CASSSGPTGYEQYF. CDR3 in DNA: TGCGCCAGCAGCTCGGGACCCACGGGCTACGAGCAGTACTTC.